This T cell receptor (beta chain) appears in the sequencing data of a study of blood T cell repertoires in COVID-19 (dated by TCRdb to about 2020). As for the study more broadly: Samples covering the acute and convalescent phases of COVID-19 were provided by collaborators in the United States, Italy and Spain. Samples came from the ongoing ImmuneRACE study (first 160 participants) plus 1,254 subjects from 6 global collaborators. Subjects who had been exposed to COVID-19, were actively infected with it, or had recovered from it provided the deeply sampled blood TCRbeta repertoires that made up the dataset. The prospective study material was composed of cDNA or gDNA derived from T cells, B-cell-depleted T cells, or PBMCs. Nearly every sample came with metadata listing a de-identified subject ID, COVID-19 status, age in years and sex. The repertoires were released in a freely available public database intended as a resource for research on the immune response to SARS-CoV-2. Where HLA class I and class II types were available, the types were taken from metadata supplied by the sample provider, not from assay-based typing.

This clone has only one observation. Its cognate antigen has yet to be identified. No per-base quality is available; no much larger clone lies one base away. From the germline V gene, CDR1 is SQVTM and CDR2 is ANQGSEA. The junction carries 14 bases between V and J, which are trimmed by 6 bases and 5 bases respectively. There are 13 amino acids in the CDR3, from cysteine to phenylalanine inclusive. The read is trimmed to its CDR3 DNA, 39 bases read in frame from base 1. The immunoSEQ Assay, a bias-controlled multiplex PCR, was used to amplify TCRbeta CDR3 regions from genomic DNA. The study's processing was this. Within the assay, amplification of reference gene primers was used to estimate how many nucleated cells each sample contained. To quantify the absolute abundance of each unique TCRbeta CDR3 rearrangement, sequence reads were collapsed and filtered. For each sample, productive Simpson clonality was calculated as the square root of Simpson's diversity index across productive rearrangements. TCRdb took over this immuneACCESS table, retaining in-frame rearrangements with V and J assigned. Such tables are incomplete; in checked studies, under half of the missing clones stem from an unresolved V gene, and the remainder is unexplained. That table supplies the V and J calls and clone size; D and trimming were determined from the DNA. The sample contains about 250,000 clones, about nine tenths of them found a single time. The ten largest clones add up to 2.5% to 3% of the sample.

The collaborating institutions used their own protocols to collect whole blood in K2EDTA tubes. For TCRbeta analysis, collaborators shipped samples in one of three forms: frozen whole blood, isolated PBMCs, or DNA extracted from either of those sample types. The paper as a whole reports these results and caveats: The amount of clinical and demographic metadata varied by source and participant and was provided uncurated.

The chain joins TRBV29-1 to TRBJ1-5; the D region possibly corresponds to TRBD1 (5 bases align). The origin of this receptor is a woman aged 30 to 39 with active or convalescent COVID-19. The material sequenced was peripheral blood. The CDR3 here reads CSVSDTLYQPQHF. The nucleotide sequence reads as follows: TGCAGCGTATCGGACACCCTCTATCAGCCCCAGCATTTT.